The clone carrying this TCR beta chain showed up just a few times. In the same sample, other DNA sequences code for this CDR3. This sample stems from a study of blood T cell repertoires in COVID-19. Overall study context: The study drew acute and convalescent COVID-19 samples from the United States, Italy and Spain. The analysed material was cDNA or gDNA that came from T cells, B-cell-depleted T cells, or PBMCs.

Per the study methods: Cell counts per sample came from amplifying reference gene primers. The protocol was immunoSEQ multiplex PCR, while the TCRdb copy is restricted to in-frame clones and leaves out a portion. The V and J calls and clone size come from that table; D and trimming were worked out from the DNA. The data hold 300,000 to 450,000 clones, with roughly 85% observed a single time. Germline V gene sequence: CDR1 SGDLS, CDR2 YYNGEE. V lost 0 bases and J lost 2, with 8 bases in between. The CDR3 runs to 14 residues. Sequences were obtained from peripheral blood. The V gene is TRBV9, the J gene TRBJ1-2; D is unresolved. The sequence was collected from a woman aged 18-30 years with acute or convalescent COVID-19. The chain's CDR3 is CASSVGSENYGYTF. The CDR3 DNA reads as TGTGCCAGCAGCGTAGGGAGTGAGAACTATGGCTACACCTTC.